This T cell receptor (beta chain) derives from a study of CD8+ T cells in alopecia areata. Extracted RNA was reverse transcribed, and the resulting cDNA served as sequencing template. Method: immunoSEQ multiplex PCR; TCRdb's copy keeps in-frame clones and lacks some. The data contain 200,000 or so clones, about 40% of them singletons. Treatment given: oral pan-JAK inhibitor, 5-10 mg twice daily. Samples from alopecia areata patients were lesional scalp punch biopsies and peripheral blood. It was from PBMCs that CD4+ and CD8+ T cells were sorted. There are many counts of this clone. Its antigen is undetermined. Study results and limitations: Higher clonality and more expanded CD8+ clones appeared in lesional than normal scalp.

With 6 bases removed from V and 7 bases from J, the gap between germline ends came to 16 bases. Germline V CDR1 and CDR2: MDHEN, SYDVKM. The CDR3 sequence is 14 residues long. The receptor comes from a human donor with alopecia areata. The chain joins TRBV28 to TRBJ2-4; weak D call: TRBD2 (5 bases). Sequencing was performed on CD4+ T cells sorted from blood, taken around week 36, from a patient treated with tofacitinib. The CDR3 DNA sequence: TGTGCCAGCAGCGAAAGCGGAAGGGAGAACATTCAGTACTTC. It encodes CASSESGRENIQYF.